The entry that follows covers one T cell receptor beta chain sequence. This CDR3 contains 11 residues. Trimming removed 3 bases at V and 4 bases at J, with 3 bases between. Germline CDR1 SQVTM, CDR2 ANQGSEA. This sample was taken from a study of T cell repertoires in cytomegalovirus infection. TCRdb analysed the reads with MiXCR anew, one entry per CDR3 protein. The sample consists of about 240,000 distinct CDR3 sequences, around 6.2% of them appearing once. The chain couples TRBV29-1 to TRBJ2-2; D not resolved. The sequence was collected from a human donor in good health (CMV status not recorded). Some clones in this sample may be carry-over from other donors' samples. Sequencing was done on a sample of PBMCs. CDR3 bases: TGCAGCGTTGACAGCACCGGGGAGCTGTTTTTT. Translating gives CSVDSTGELFF.